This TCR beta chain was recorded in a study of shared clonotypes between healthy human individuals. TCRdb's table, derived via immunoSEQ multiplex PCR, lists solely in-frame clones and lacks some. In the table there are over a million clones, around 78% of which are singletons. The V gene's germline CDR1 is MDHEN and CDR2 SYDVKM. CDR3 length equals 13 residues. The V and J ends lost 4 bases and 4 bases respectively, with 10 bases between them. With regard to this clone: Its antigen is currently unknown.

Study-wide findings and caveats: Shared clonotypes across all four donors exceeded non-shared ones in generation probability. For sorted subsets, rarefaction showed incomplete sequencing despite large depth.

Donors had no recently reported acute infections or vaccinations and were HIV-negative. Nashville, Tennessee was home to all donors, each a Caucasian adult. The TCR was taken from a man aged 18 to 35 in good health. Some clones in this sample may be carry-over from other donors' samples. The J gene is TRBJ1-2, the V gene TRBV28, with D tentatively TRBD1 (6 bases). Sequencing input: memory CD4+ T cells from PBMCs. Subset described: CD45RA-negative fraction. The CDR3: CASSSPTGYGYTF. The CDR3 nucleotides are TGTGCCAGCAGTTCCCCGACAGGCTATGGCTACACCTTC.